These 6 T cell receptor beta chains originate from one sample sequenced in a study of blood T cell repertoires in COVID-19. Libraries were prepared by immunoSEQ multiplex PCR; TCRdb keeps only in-frame clonotypes and omits some of them. The sample holds about 320,000 clones, around 90% seen once. The sequencing sample was made of PBMCs or T cells enriched from blood (not recorded which). The receptors shown here come from a man aged 55 to 70 who had recovered from COVID-19.

The gene calls are TRBV7-3 and TRBJ2-3; 11 bases are a match to TRBD2. The V segment lost 5 bases and the J segment 6 bases; nucleotides outside the gene matches: 13. This CDR3 is 17 amino acids long. Germline assignment: CDR1 SGHTA and CDR2 FQGTGA. The CDR3 is CASSILAGGPGVDTQYF. Written as DNA, the CDR3 is TGTGCCAGCAGCATTTTAGCGGGAGGGCCGGGTGTGGATACGCAGTATTTT.

This clone was observed a few times. Relative to the germline gene, one junction end is altered; a read error may explain this. The rearrangement joins TRBV19 to TRBJ1-1; possibly TRBD1 for D (6 bases). Germline CDR1 LNHDA, CDR2 SQIVND (reference sequence). CDR3 length: 14 amino acids. The chain's CDR3 is CASRRTGLKTEAFF. DNA of the CDR3: TGTGCCAGTAGACGAACAGGGTTGAAAACTGAAGCTTTCTTT.

J is TRBJ1-1 and V is TRBV21-1. TRBV21-1 is a known pseudogene. CDR3 size: 15 residues. This chain's CDR3 is CASNGGRGADTEAFF. The CDR3 DNA is TGTGCCAGCAACGGGGGCCGGGGGGCGGACACTGAAGCTTTCTTT.

V is TRBV28 and J is TRBJ1-1; 7 nucleotides line up with TRBD1. V shed 5 bases and J 3 bases; nucleotides not matched to a gene: 6. The germline CDR1 and CDR2 sequences are MDHEN and SYDVKM. The CDR3 has 14 amino acids. The CDR3 loop is CASSIPTGYTEAFF. Here the CDR3 DNA reads TGTGCCAGCAGTATCCCGACAGGGTACACTGAAGCTTTCTTT.

The V gene is TRBV30, the J gene TRBJ1-5; 9 nucleotides line up with TRBD1. This CDR3 has 15 residues. The J segment lost 3 bases and the V segment lost 5 bases, leaving 8 bases of the junction unmatched. Germline CDR1 and CDR2: GTSNPN and SVGIG (reference sequence). CDR3 DNA: TGTGCCTGGGAGGGACAGGGTTTGGACAATCAGCCCCAGCATTTT. Its translation: CAWEGQGLDNQPQHF. Using reference TRBV30 and TRBJ1-5 for the parts outside the CDR3, the full variable domain is SQTIHQWPATLVQPVGSPLSLECTVEGTSNPNLYWYRQAAGRGLQLLFYSVGIGQISSEVPQNLSASRPQDRQFILSSKKLLLSDSGFYLCAWEGQGLDNQPQHFGDGTRLSIL.

The chain joins TRBV28 to TRBJ1-4, with a weak D call TRBD1 (6 bases). The CDR3 has 13 amino acids. CDR1 and CDR2 (germline): MDHEN, SYDVKM. V was pared by 7 bases and J by 8 bases, with 14 bases between. CDR3 sequence: CASNGGAIEKLFF. As DNA, the CDR3 is TGTGCCAGCAATGGGGGGGCTATCGAAAAACTGTTTTTT.